Listed here are 13 T cell receptor beta chains from one sample, sequenced in a study of technical replicates of blood from a few donors. Sequenced by immunoSEQ multiplex PCR; TCRdb stores in-frame clones only, minus some. The sample has around 80,000 clones, just over 90% seen once. The sequencing input was T cells isolated from PBMCs. The receptors were gathered from a human donor in good health.

As for this clone: The sample carries other DNA sequences with the same CDR3. J is TRBJ2-5 and V is TRBV2, with a possible D match to TRBD2 (6 bases). V shed 6 bases and J shed 5 bases, with 10 bases lying between them. The CDR3 sequence is 12 residues long. The germline gives CDR1 SNHLY, CDR2 FYNNEI. CDR3 bases: TGTGCCAGCAGGACTAGTGGGGAGACCCAGTACTTC. Translating gives CASRTSGETQYF.

This clone has a single count. V is TRBV10-2 and J is TRBJ2-7, with 11 positions matching TRBD2. CDR3 length: 14 amino acids. CDR1 and CDR2 (germline): WSHSY, SAAADI. The J segment lost 1 base and the V segment lost 4 bases, leaving 0 bases of the junction unmatched. The CDR3 DNA follows: TGCGCCAGCAGTGCTAGCGGGAGGTCCTACGAGCAGTACTTC. Encoded protein: CASSASGRSYEQYF.

The chain couples TRBV19 to TRBJ1-5, with TRBD1 matching over 11 bases. With V trimmed by 3 bases and J by 6 bases, 10 bases remained unmatched. The CDR3 sequence is 17 residues long. Germline CDR1 reads LNHDA; CDR2 reads SQIVND (reference sequence). CDR3 protein: CASSMLLGQGERQPQHF. The CDR3 region has the DNA TGTGCCAGTAGTATGCTTTTGGGACAGGGGGAACGTCAGCCCCAGCATTTT. The full variable domain, completed using reference TRBV19 and TRBJ1-5, is DGGITQSPKYLFRKEGQNVTLSCEQNLNHDAMYWYRQDPGQGLRLIYYSQIVNDFQKGDIAEGYSVSREKKESFPLTVTSAQKNPTAFYLCASSMLLGQGERQPQHFGDGTRLSIL.

The V and J genes are TRBV25-1 and TRBJ2-2, with 15 bases that match TRBD2. There are 17 residues in the CDR3. The V and J ends lost 4 bases and 3 bases, in that order; junction bases with no gene match: 3. Germline-derived CDR1 and CDR2 are MGHDK and SYGVNS. CDR3 residues: CASSGGLAGGHTGELFF. CDR3 coding DNA: TGTGCCAGCAGTGGGGGACTAGCGGGAGGTCACACCGGGGAGCTGTTTTTT.

The V call is TRBV2, the J call TRBJ1-2; 7 bases line up with TRBD1. The V gene's germline CDR1 is SNHLY and CDR2 FYNNEI. With 7 bases clipped from V and 5 bases from J, the junction kept 4 bases outside the gene matches. The CDR3 contains 12 residues. The CDR3 nucleotides read TGTGCCAGCAAAGGGGGCCGGTATGGCTACACCTTC. It codes for CASKGGRYGYTF.

V and J are TRBV6-4 and TRBJ1-3; D call uncertain. Germline CDR1 MRHNA, CDR2 SNTAGT. The germline V and J ends were trimmed by 3 bases and 3 bases, with 6 bases remaining between them. The CDR3 extends over 13 amino acids. CDR3: CASSEGGGNTIYF. DNA for the CDR3: TGTGCCAGCAGTGAAGGCGGTGGAAACACCATATATTTT.

The chain joins TRBV18 to TRBJ2-7; 8 bases match TRBD1. V gave up 3 bases and J gave up 4 bases; unmatched junction bases: 5. Germline CDR1 is KGHSH and CDR2 is LQKENI. The CDR3 extends over 14 amino acids. The CDR3 reads CASSPLQGAYEQYF. The CDR3 DNA reads TGTGCCAGCTCACCTTTGCAGGGGGCTTACGAGCAGTACTTC. Using reference TRBV18 and TRBJ2-7 for the parts outside the CDR3, the full variable domain is NAGVMQNPRHLVRRRGQEARLRCSPMKGHSHVYWYRQLPEEGLKFMVYLQKENIIDESGMPKERFSAEFPKEGPSILRIQQVVRGDSAAYFCASSPLQGAYEQYFGPGTRLTVT.

The V gene is TRBV7-9, the J gene TRBJ2-2; weak D call: TRBD1 (7 bases). Per the germline V gene, CDR1 is SEHNR and CDR2 is FQNEAQ (reference sequence). V was trimmed by 1 base and J by 4 bases, leaving 13 bases between them. The CDR3 runs to 16 residues. CDR3 residues: CASSLGRDRLTGELFF. The DNA for the CDR3 is TGTGCCAGCAGCTTAGGGCGGGACAGACTCACCGGGGAGCTGTTTTTT.

The chain couples TRBV6-6 to TRBJ2-1; 9 nucleotides match TRBD2. The V segment lost 6 bases and the J segment 12 bases; nucleotides outside the gene matches: 9. Germline CDR1 MNHNY, CDR2 SVGAGI (reference sequence). The CDR3 has 13 residues. In nucleotides, the CDR3 is TGTGCCAGCAGAAGAGGGACTAGCTTCGGGCAGTTCTTC. Its translation is CASRRGTSFGQFF.

The rearrangement uses TRBV5-1 and TRBJ1-2, with 9 bases aligning to TRBD1. Germline assignment: CDR1 SGHRS and CDR2 YFSETQ. J was trimmed by 4 bases and V by 1 base; bases with no gene match: 8. The CDR3 extends over 16 amino acids. This CDR3 reads CASSLLRTGEGYGYTF. The CDR3 bases are TGCGCCAGCAGCTTGTTAAGGACAGGGGAGGGCTATGGCTACACCTTC.

The rearrangement joins TRBV28 to TRBJ1-1; D gene uncertain. Trimming cost V 3 bases and J 6 bases, with 17 bases left between them. Germline V lookup: CDR1 MDHEN, CDR2 SYDVKM. This CDR3 region has 15 residues. The CDR3 DNA follows: TGTGCCAGCAGTTTCCCTACGCCGGTAGTGGCTGAAGCTTTCTTT. It is translated as CASSFPTPVVAEAFF.

The rearrangement links TRBV19 to TRBJ2-4; weak D call: TRBD1 (5 bases). This CDR3 contains 18 residues. CDR1 is LNHDA and CDR2 is SQIVND in the germline V gene (reference sequence). V was clipped by 3 bases and J by 1 base, with 19 bases between them. CDR3 DNA: TGTGCCAGTAGTATTCAGGGTCTGGCGTTCACTGCCAAAAACATTCAGTACTTC. Translation: CASSIQGLAFTAKNIQYF.

The chain combines TRBV10-3 with TRBJ1-1; the match to TRBD1 covers 10 bases. This CDR3 is built from 16 residues. V lost 2 bases, J lost 4 bases, and 7 bases stayed unmatched. Germline V gives CDR1 ENHRY, CDR2 SYGVKD. Written as DNA, the CDR3 is TGTGCCATCAGTGAGCCCGGGACAGGGGCGAGCACTGAAGCTTTCTTT. This encodes CAISEPGTGASTEAFF.